These T cell receptor beta chains were read from a single sample in a study of blood T cell repertoires in COVID-19. Some clones are missing from TCRdb's copy, which holds only in-frame ones; the method was immunoSEQ multiplex PCR. The sample contains fewer than 500,000 clones, 70% to 90% of which appear only once. The sequencing sample was made of peripheral blood. Every receptor here comes from a man between 18 and 35 years old with COVID-19, enrolled during active disease. The CDR3 runs from the conserved cysteine through the conserved F or W. A D gene is named only where the DNA matches it firmly. Only some rows state a clone size, as once, few, many or a class for expanded clones.

- TRBJ2-3 TRBV18 - CASSPPRRGSDTDTQYF TGTGCCAGCTCACCACCGCGCAGGGGTTCGGATACAGATACGCAGTATTTT
- TRBJ2-3 TRBV18 once CASSLISSGVTDTQYF TGTGCCAGCTCCCTAATATCCTCCGGGGTCACAGATACGCAGTATTTT
TRBD2 TRBJ2-1 TRBV7-9 - CASSSRLAAYNEQFF TGTGCCAGCAGCTCCCGACTAGCGGCGTACAATGAGCAGTTCTTC
- TRBJ1-3 TRBV5-6 - CASSLGLSSGNTIYF TGTGCCAGCAGCTTGGGACTGAGCTCTGGAAACACCATATATTTT
- TRBJ2-6 TRBV11-2 - CASSLGRVSSGANVLTF TGTGCCAGCAGCTTAGGTCGGGTGTCCTCTGGGGCCAACGTCCTGACTTTC
- TRBJ1-5 TRBV4-1 - CASSQDTFQPQHF TGCGCCAGCAGCCAAGATACTTTTCAGCCCCAGCATTTT
- TRBJ1-1 TRBV11-2 - CASSSYPQGTEAFF TGTGCCAGCAGCTCCTATCCACAGGGCACTGAAGCTTTCTTT
- TRBJ2-1 TRBV12-3/TRBV12-4 - CASTQAINNEQFF TGTGCCAGCACGCAGGCAATCAACAATGAGCAGTTCTTC
TRBD2 TRBJ2-1 TRBV18 - CASSLAGARTNEQFF TGTGCCAGCTCACTAGCGGGAGCCCGGACTAATGAGCAGTTCTTC
- TRBJ1-2 TRBV3-1/TRBV3-2 - CASTPRGSYGYTF TGTGCCAGCACCCCTAGAGGCAGCTATGGCTACACCTTC
- TRBJ1-2 TRBV6-5 few CASSNPTDYGYTF TGTGCCAGCAGTAACCCCACAGACTATGGCTACACCTTC
TRBD2 TRBJ2-3 TRBV3-1/TRBV3-2 once CASSHPSGATDTQYF TGTGCCAGCAGCCATCCAAGCGGGGCTACAGATACGCAGTATTTT
TRBD2 TRBJ2-3 TRBV11-3 once CASSLDWASGSADTQYF TGTGCCAGCAGCTTAGATTGGGCTAGCGGGAGTGCAGATACGCAGTATTTT
- TRBJ1-5 TRBV18 few CASSSGHRSNQPQHF TGTGCCAGCTCATCAGGACACCGTAGCAATCAGCCCCAGCATTTT
- TRBJ2-3 TRBV24-1 - CATSDSRTGTDTQYF TGTGCCACCAGTGATTCAAGGACAGGCACAGATACGCAGTATTTT
- TRBJ1-4 TRBV6-5 - CASSYLGQGLNEKLFF TGTGCCAGCAGTTACCTGGGCCAGGGCCTAAATGAAAAACTGTTTTTT
- TRBJ2-2 TRBV7-6 - CASSQTVANTGELFF TGTGCCAGCAGCCAGACAGTCGCGAACACCGGGGAGCTGTTTTTT
- TRBJ2-3 TRBV7-6 - CASSISGLSTDTQYF TGTGCCAGCAGCATCAGCGGGCTTAGCACAGATACGCAGTATTTT
TRBD2 TRBJ2-7 TRBV4-2 - CASSQFTSGISYEQYF TGTGCCAGCAGCCAGTTTACTAGCGGGATCTCCTACGAGCAGTACTTC
TRBD2 TRBJ2-3 TRBV5-4 once CASSPGGSRTQYF TGTGCCAGCAGCCCCGGGGGGAGTAGGACGCAGTATTTT
- TRBJ1-5 TRBV19 - CASSMDTGLYNQPQHF TGTGCCAGTAGTATGGATACAGGGTTATACAATCAGCCCCAGCATTTT
- TRBJ1-1 TRBV30 - CAWSVRENTEAFF TGTGCCTGGAGTGTACGGGAGAACACTGAAGCTTTCTTT
- TRBJ2-2 TRBV6-2/TRBV6-3 once CASSLSQASNTGELFF TGTGCCAGCAGTTTATCACAGGCATCGAACACCGGGGAGCTGTTTTTT